This T cell receptor beta chain was obtained from a study of blood T cells in healthy people across ages. Study findings and constraints: Researchers deemed the diversity estimates from one million T cells underestimates.

A word on this clonotype: What it recognizes is unknown.

This CDR3 comprises 11 residues. Germline assignment: CDR1 SQVTM and CDR2 ANQGSEA. V was shortened by 1 base and J by 6 bases, with 4 bases between the two germline ends. There were at least 5 micrograms of total RNA extracted from every sample. Together with a sample-barcoded 5' primer, a J-beta primer mix was included in a second PCR lasting roughly 6 to 12 cycles. TCRdb reprocessed the 5' RACE reads with MiXCR, giving one entry per CDR3 protein. In the table there are fewer than 800,000 distinct CDR3 sequences, 49% of which are singletons. The source material was blood. This chain uses TRBV29-1 with TRBJ2-1; D remains unclear. The receptor was isolated from a woman aged 55-70 years in good health. The CDR3 loop is CSVEVTNEQFF. CDR3 DNA: TGCAGCGTTGAAGTAACCAATGAGCAGTTCTTC.